Included here is one TCR beta chain sequence, with context. Its specificity is not known. Primed by a sample-barcoded 5' primer and a J-beta primer mix, a second PCR proceeded for 7 to 11 cycles. Paired-end reads containing CDR3 totaled no fewer than 2.5 million for each sample. TCRdb re-called the 5' RACE reads with MiXCR, one entry per CDR3 protein. Of approximately 850,000 distinct CDR3 sequences listed, around 43% are singletons. These data originate in a study of blood T cells in healthy people across ages. Unmatched junction bases numbered 8, after V lost 6 bases and J lost 7 bases. Germline-derived CDR1 and CDR2 are WNHNN and SYGVQD (reference sequence). The CDR3 is 15 residues long. General observations from the study: Expanded clonotype changes were possibly confounded by unknown donor CMV status.

The rearrangement links TRBV10-1 to TRBJ2-7; 14 bases map to TRBD2. The clonotype was recovered from a man aged 60 to 69 in good health. The specimen sequenced was blood. The CDR3 spells CASSSGLAGANEQYF. CDR3 DNA: TGCGCCAGCAGCTCGGGACTAGCGGGGGCAAATGAGCAGTACTTC.